A selection of T cell receptor beta chains follows, all from one sample in a study of blood T cells in healthy people across ages. TCRdb re-derived calls from the 5' RACE reads in MiXCR, one entry per CDR3 protein. This repertoire shows about 680,000 distinct CDR3 sequences, roughly 49% found once; its top ten account for around a third. Material for sequencing was blood. These receptors came from a woman aged 60 to 75 in good health. CDR3s include the opening cysteine and the closing phenylalanine or tryptophan. The D gene is left open where the match is weak. Clone size appears in some rows only: once, few, many, or a class for an expanded clone.

DNA: TGTGCCAGCACCGGGGTCTCGTCGGACACTGAAGCTTTCTTT
CDR3: CASTGVSSDTEAFF
J: TRBJ1-1
V: TRBV2
D: .
size: .

DNA: TGCAGTGCCGCCCCCCCTAGCGGGGACCACTACGAGCAGTACTTC
CDR3: CSAAPPSGDHYEQYF
J: TRBJ2-7
V: TRBV20-1
D: TRBD2
size: .

DNA: TGTGCCAGCAGCACTCCGGGACAGTACACTGAAGCTTTCTTT
CDR3: CASSTPGQYTEAFF
J: TRBJ1-1
V: TRBV7-9
D: TRBD1
size: few

DNA: TGTGCCAGCAGTGCGACTAGCGGGCACACAGATACGCAGTATTTT
CDR3: CASSATSGHTDTQYF
J: TRBJ2-3
V: TRBV2
D: TRBD2
size: .

DNA: TGTGCCAGCAGCCATAGGGGACAGGGGAGAGAGACCCAGTACTTC
CDR3: CASSHRGQGRETQYF
J: TRBJ2-5
V: TRBV3-1
D: TRBD1
size: few

DNA: TGTGCCACCATACAGCACCCTGTCTCCTACGAGCAGTACTTC
CDR3: CATIQHPVSYEQYF
J: TRBJ2-7
V: TRBV6-6
D: .
size: .

DNA: TGTGCCAGCAGCCCGACAAAGGGGGCTGCTGGCTACACCTTC
CDR3: CASSPTKGAAGYTF
J: TRBJ1-2
V: TRBV7-9
D: TRBD1
size: many

DNA: TGCAGCGTTGAAGTTAAACGGGACTCCAGGATGTTCTTC
CDR3: CSVEVKRDSRMFF
J: TRBJ2-1
V: TRBV29-1
D: .
size: few

DNA: TGTGCCAGCAGCTTACGGGCGGGAGGAGGCTACAATGAGCAGTTCTTC
CDR3: CASSLRAGGGYNEQFF
J: TRBJ2-1
V: TRBV11-1
D: TRBD2
size: once

DNA: TGTGCCACCAGCAAACTAGCGGGAGGTGACAATGAGCAGTTCTTC
CDR3: CATSKLAGGDNEQFF
J: TRBJ2-1
V: TRBV15
D: TRBD2
size: .

DNA: TGTGCCAGCACCGGGACAGGGATGTGCGAGCAGTACTTC
CDR3: CASTGTGMCEQYF
J: TRBJ2-7
V: TRBV28
D: TRBD1
size: .

DNA: TGTGCCAGCAGCTCGCTGGGACAGGCGAACACCGGGGAGCTGTTTTTT
CDR3: CASSSLGQANTGELFF
J: TRBJ2-2
V: TRBV7-9
D: TRBD1
size: .

DNA: TGTGCCACCAGCAGAGATAAGGCAGGGGCAGCTTCAAAGGTAACCTACGAGCAGTACTTC
CDR3: CATSRDKAGAASKVTYEQYF
J: TRBJ2-7
V: TRBV15
D: .
size: few

DNA: TGTGCCAGCAGACGTACGGGACCCCCACGAGGCGAGCAGTACTTC
CDR3: CASRRTGPPRGEQYF
J: TRBJ2-7
V: TRBV27
D: .
size: few

DNA: TGTGCCAGCAGCGTAGTTGGACAGGCGAACACTGAAGCTTTCTTT
CDR3: CASSVVGQANTEAFF
J: TRBJ1-1
V: TRBV9
D: TRBD1
size: .

DNA: TGTGCCAGCAGTGAGCAATACGAGCAGTACTTC
CDR3: CASSEQYEQYF
J: TRBJ2-7
V: TRBV6-1
D: .
size: few

DNA: TGCGCCAGCAGCCCGGACAATGACAATGAGCAGTTCTTC
CDR3: CASSPDNDNEQFF
J: TRBJ2-1
V: TRBV5-1
D: .
size: few

DNA: TGTGCCAGCAGTGATTCTAGACTAGCGGGAGCGGAGATTGGGGGGGATACGCAGTATTTT
CDR3: CASSDSRLAGAEIGGDTQYF
J: TRBJ2-3
V: TRBV2
D: TRBD2
size: many

DNA: TGCAGCGTTGGCCCCCGGGACAGGGGGCACGATGAGCAGTACTTC
CDR3: CSVGPRDRGHDEQYF
J: TRBJ2-5
V: TRBV29-1
D: TRBD1
size: few

DNA: TGTGCCAGCAGTTATGTCTACGAGCAGTACTTC
CDR3: CASSYVYEQYF
J: TRBJ2-7
V: TRBV6-2/TRBV6-3
D: .
size: few

DNA: TGTGCCAGCATCGTACGGACAGGACACTCCTACGAGCAGTACTTC
CDR3: CASIVRTGHSYEQYF
J: TRBJ2-7
V: TRBV28
D: TRBD1
size: .

DNA: TGCGCCAGCAGCACCGGACTAGCGGGGCCTCAAGAGACCCAGTACTTC
CDR3: CASSTGLAGPQETQYF
J: TRBJ2-5
V: TRBV5-1
D: TRBD2
size: .

DNA: TGCGCCAGCAGCTTGGACGGGGGCGTTAGCTCCTACAATGAGCAGTTCTTC
CDR3: CASSLDGGVSSYNEQFF
J: TRBJ2-1
V: TRBV5-1
D: .
size: .

DNA: TGCGCCAGCGGCCCTCAAATAGGGCGCGAGCAGTACTTC
CDR3: CASGPQIGREQYF
J: TRBJ2-7
V: TRBV4-3
D: .
size: .

DNA: TGCGCCAGCAGCTTGGTTACTAGCGGGAGTGATACGCAGTATTTT
CDR3: CASSLVTSGSDTQYF
J: TRBJ2-3
V: TRBV5-1
D: TRBD2
size: .

DNA: TGTGCCAGCAGGGTGGGCGGGAGCCCCTACAATGAGCAGTTCTTC
CDR3: CASRVGGSPYNEQFF
J: TRBJ2-1
V: TRBV28
D: TRBD2
size: .

DNA: TGCAGTGCTGGAGATATACGGGACAGGGGTTACGAGCAGTACTTC
CDR3: CSAGDIRDRGYEQYF
J: TRBJ2-7
V: TRBV20-1
D: TRBD1
size: .

DNA: TGTGCCAGCAGCCGGACGGACTATGGCTACACCTTC
CDR3: CASSRTDYGYTF
J: TRBJ1-2
V: TRBV7-2
D: .
size: few

DNA: TGTGCCAGCAGCGCAACAGCTGCTTTGACCTACGAGCAGTACTTC
CDR3: CASSATAALTYEQYF
J: TRBJ2-7
V: TRBV9
D: .
size: .

DNA: TGCAGTGCTAGCAGGGTAACCTACAATGAGCAGTTCTTC
CDR3: CSASRVTYNEQFF
J: TRBJ2-1
V: TRBV20-1
D: .
size: few

DNA: TGTGCCGGCAGCCCCGGGAGGACACACGAGCAGTACTTC
CDR3: CAGSPGRTHEQYF
J: TRBJ2-7
V: TRBV7-9
D: TRBD2
size: .

DNA: TGTGCCAGCAGTTTCTCGGACAGGCCAGGGGAAGAGACCCAGTACTTC
CDR3: CASSFSDRPGEETQYF
J: TRBJ2-5
V: TRBV6-2/TRBV6-3
D: TRBD1
size: few

DNA: TGTGTCAGCAGCTTAGTAAGCTACGAGCAGTACTTC
CDR3: CVSSLVSYEQYF
J: TRBJ2-7
V: TRBV7-2
D: .
size: .

DNA: TGTGCCAGCTCACCACGGGCAGGAGTTTACTACGAGCAGTACTTC
CDR3: CASSPRAGVYYEQYF
J: TRBJ2-7
V: TRBV18
D: .
size: .

DNA: TGCAGCGTTGACGGGGGAGGAGGAGGGGGGGACACTGAAGCTTTCTTT
CDR3: CSVDGGGGGGDTEAFF
J: TRBJ1-1
V: TRBV29-1
D: .
size: .

DNA: TGCAGCGCTGGCAGGACAGGCGGAGAGCCCCAGCATTTT
CDR3: CSAGRTGGEPQHF
J: TRBJ1-5
V: TRBV20-1
D: TRBD1
size: few

DNA: TGCGCCAGCAGCTTGGAAGGGTCCAGGCTTGGAGAGACCCAGTACTTC
CDR3: CASSLEGSRLGETQYF
J: TRBJ2-5
V: TRBV5-1
D: .
size: .

DNA: TGTGCCAGCAGTGTGGGGGTGTTAGCAGATACGCAGTATTTT
CDR3: CASSVGVLADTQYF
J: TRBJ2-3
V: TRBV6-4
D: .
size: many

DNA: TGCAGCGTTGAAGGGGCAGGGGGCTCCTATGGCTACACCTTC
CDR3: CSVEGAGGSYGYTF
J: TRBJ1-2
V: TRBV29-1
D: TRBD1
size: .

DNA: TGTGCCAGCCTAACGGCGGGGACAGATACGCAGTATTTT
CDR3: CASLTAGTDTQYF
J: TRBJ2-3
V: TRBV27
D: .
size: .

DNA: TGTGCCAGCAGCGGAACAGGGGGCGAGTATGGCTACACCTTC
CDR3: CASSGTGGEYGYTF
J: TRBJ1-2
V: TRBV3-1
D: TRBD1
size: .

DNA: TGTGCCAGCAGCAAATTTGCCAGATCCTCACAGCAGTACTTC
CDR3: CASSKFARSSQQYF
J: TRBJ2-4
V: TRBV21-1
D: .
size: .

DNA: TGTGCCAGCAGTTACACGGGAGGGTGGAATGAGCAGTACTTC
CDR3: CASSYTGGWNEQYF
J: TRBJ2-5
V: TRBV6-2/TRBV6-3
D: TRBD2
size: .

DNA: TGCGCCAGCAGCCAAGATACCCGGTTCGTACTAGCGGGAGGGGACCCAGATACGCAGTATTTT
CDR3: CASSQDTRFVLAGGDPDTQYF
J: TRBJ2-3
V: TRBV4-3
D: TRBD2
size: few

DNA: TGTGCCAGCAGTTTAGTAGGAAGCGGGGCCCAGTACTTC
CDR3: CASSLVGSGAQYF
J: TRBJ2-7
V: TRBV12-3/TRBV12-4
D: TRBD2
size: .

DNA: TGTGCCAGCAGGCCTGGGACAGCGCTTTCCTACGAGCAGTACTTC
CDR3: CASRPGTALSYEQYF
J: TRBJ2-7
V: TRBV6-6
D: TRBD1
size: .

DNA: TGCAGCGTTGTTGACCGGGACAGATACACAGATACGCAGTATTTT
CDR3: CSVVDRDRYTDTQYF
J: TRBJ2-3
V: TRBV29-1
D: TRBD1
size: few

DNA: TGTGCCAGCACCTCCAAGGGGAGGTTCCGCGAGCAGTTCTTC
CDR3: CASTSKGRFREQFF
J: TRBJ2-1
V: TRBV28
D: .
size: .

DNA: TGTGCCAGCAGCTTAGCGCCGGGACAGGGGGCGGCCGGGGAGCTGTTTTTT
CDR3: CASSLAPGQGAAGELFF
J: TRBJ2-2
V: TRBV7-2
D: TRBD1
size: .

DNA: TGTGCCAGCAGCCAAGAGTCCCTACTAGCGGGACGAACCTACGAGCAGTACTTC
CDR3: CASSQESLLAGRTYEQYF
J: TRBJ2-7
V: TRBV4-2
D: TRBD2
size: few

DNA: TGTGCCAGCAGCCAAAACTTAGTAGGGGGGGAAGAGACCCAGTACTTC
CDR3: CASSQNLVGGEETQYF
J: TRBJ2-5
V: TRBV3-1
D: .
size: few

DNA: TGTGCCAGCAGCTCCCTCCACGCAGGGGGCTTATACAATGAGCAGTACTTC
CDR3: CASSSLHAGGLYNEQYF
J: TRBJ2-7
V: TRBV7-2
D: TRBD1
size: .

DNA: TGCAGTGCGGTCGGACTAGCAGCAGATACGCAGTATTTT
CDR3: CSAVGLAADTQYF
J: TRBJ2-3
V: TRBV20-1
D: TRBD2
size: .

DNA: TGTGCCAGCAAGGGACCTCGAGGACCCCTCCACTTT
CDR3: CASKGPRGPLHF
J: TRBJ1-6
V: TRBV6-2/TRBV6-3
D: .
size: .

DNA: TGTGCCAGCTCACCGCTTAGGACAGATACGCAGTATTTT
CDR3: CASSPLRTDTQYF
J: TRBJ2-3
V: TRBV18
D: .
size: .

DNA: TGTGCCAGCAGTCGAGGACTTTTGCACAATGAGCAGTTCTTC
CDR3: CASSRGLLHNEQFF
J: TRBJ2-1
V: TRBV6-5
D: .
size: few

DNA: TGTGCCAGCGGCTTGATAACGCTGAACACTGAAGCTTTCTTT
CDR3: CASGLITLNTEAFF
J: TRBJ1-1
V: TRBV11-2
D: .
size: few

DNA: TGTGCCATCAGTGCCAACAGGGGGACTGAAGCTTTCTTT
CDR3: CAISANRGTEAFF
J: TRBJ1-1
V: TRBV10-3
D: TRBD1
size: .

DNA: TGTGCCAGCAGAAATACGCCGGGACAGGGGCCCCACGAGCAGTACTTC
CDR3: CASRNTPGQGPHEQYF
J: TRBJ2-7
V: TRBV2
D: TRBD1
size: few

DNA: TGCGCCAGCAGCTTCCAAGTTAGCGGGAGGGCCAATGAGCAGTACTTC
CDR3: CASSFQVSGRANEQYF
J: TRBJ2-5
V: TRBV5-1
D: TRBD2
size: .